The source of this T cell receptor (beta chain) is a study of identical twins. Each CDR3 protein gets one entry after TCRdb re-called the 5' RACE reads with MiXCR. This sample has some 590,000 distinct CDR3 sequences, with around 9.6% found just once. The CDR3 is 18 amino acids. V dropped 10 bases and J dropped 2; count of bases not matched to a gene: 19. The germline V gene has CDR1 SGHVT and CDR2 SQSDAQ. At least ten counts were recorded for this clonotype. These same records also appear under a second study, on yellow fever vaccine responses in identical twins.

The origin of this receptor is a woman aged 18-29 years in good health. The sequenced material came from PBMCs. V is TRBV7-4 and J is TRBJ2-1, with TRBD2 matching over 8 bases. The CDR3 bases are TGTGCCAAGGCACTACAGACAAACCTTAGCGGGACCTACAATGAGCAGTTCTTC. It yields the protein CAKALQTNLSGTYNEQFF.